The following is a T cell receptor beta chain sequence with its context. The target of this receptor is not known. No qualities accompany the bases; no much larger clone lies one base away. The CDR3 regions of human TCRbeta chains were subjected to immunosequencing. Per the source publication's procedure: TCRs in the repertoires were compared against a reference library of SARS-CoV-2-specific TCRs that had been generated with the MIRA antigen-specificity platform. Breadth was defined as the fraction of unique TCRs that were SARS-CoV-2-associated. Depth was defined as the fraction of total T cells that were SARS-CoV-2-associated. Using the MIRA data, every spike-specific TCR was mapped to the spike region that the TCR reacted to and assigned to either a CD4 or a CD8 class. Log10-transformed breadth and depth values were compared by one-way ANOVA with Sidak's multiple comparisons tests. The immuneACCESS repertoire file appears here via TCRdb, limited to in-frame rearrangements. These files lack a portion of the clones; in checked studies, under half of the deficit traces to unresolved V genes, and the cause of the others is not known. V, J and clone size are taken as reported in that table, and D and trimming were inferred from the DNA itself. This sample lists over 100,000 clones; about nine tenths were detected once. The biggest ten clones account for 6.9% of the sample.

Including cysteine and phenylalanine, the CDR3 has 13 amino acids. Left in the record is the CDR3 DNA by itself, 39 bases read in frame from the first base. Relative to germline, V is 4 bases shorter and J is 4 bases shorter, with 11 bases between their ends. According to the germline V gene (reference sequence), CDR1 reads LNHDA and CDR2 reads SQIVND. The data were obtained in a study of T cell responses to AZD1222 COVID-19 vaccine listed by TCRdb under 2021. Broadly, across the study: Because spike-specific TCR depth and breadth did not differ between the two schedules, AZD1222 recipients who got a second dose at roughly 4 weeks were pooled with those who got a second dose at roughly 12 weeks. A total of more than 230 trial participants underwent TCR sequencing, of whom 207 received two doses of AZD1222 and roughly 25 received two doses of the MenACWY control vaccine. Trial participants were enrolled by age into subgroups of 18-55, 56-69 and 70-plus years, and around 150, 28 and 57 TCR-sequenced participants, respectively, were included in these subgroups.

According to the study, the label for this sample's time point signals: baseline before first vaccination. The vaccinee samples were drawn from two UK trials, COV001 and COV002, one of which was a single-blind randomized controlled phase 2/3 trial testing AZD1222 (ChAdOx1 nCoV-19) in healthy adults. For TCRbeta chain sequencing, PBMC samples from trial participants were taken at day 0 and at day 28 after the second dose. What the work shows at the level of the full study, not this receptor alone: Reportedly, almost half of the unique spike-specific TCRs recognized epitopes lying outside the regions that are mutated in the B.1.351 and B.1.1.7 variants. A significant rise in spike-specific TCR breadth and depth was observed after two AZD1222 doses relative to day 0 and relative to MenACWY recipients. The 56-69-year group was small, and its depth increase did not reach significance, likely because of low power. Participants were mostly white British, with more females than males. The authors suggested clonal diversity may have been underestimated. No day 14 peak-response samples were available, so repertoires were characterized only after the peak T cell response. The vaccine-associated CD4 TCRs covered the entire spike protein, and the dominant responses fell in regions 160-218 and 743-854. Conclusions about previously exposed vaccinees are limited, since just five or six AZD1222 recipients were seropositive for SARS-CoV-2 at baseline.

This sequence uses TRBV19 and TRBJ2-7; the D region possibly corresponds to TRBD2 (6 bases align). The receptor was derived from an adult in good health. The sequences come from peripheral blood, collected on day 0 of AZD1222 vaccination. CDR3 loop: CASSNPGRYEQYF. The sequenced DNA is TGTGCCAGTAGTAACCCAGGGAGGTACGAGCAGTACTTC.